Given below is one TCR beta chain in context. These data come from a study of T cells after yellow fever vaccination. From germline, CDR1 is MGHRA and CDR2 YSYEKL. Trimming took 4 bases from V and 5 from J, leaving 18 bases between them. The CDR3 length is 16 residues. A single record per CDR3 protein comes from TCRdb applying MiXCR to the 5' RACE reads. This sample has about 580,000 distinct CDR3 sequences, with about a sixth found just once. The chain combines TRBV4-1 with TRBJ2-1, with D maybe TRBD1 (6 bases). Sequenced here: PBMCs, sampled less than 6 days after the first yellow fever vaccination. The origin of this receptor is a man between 18 and 29 years old who received the YFV17D yellow fever vaccine. CDR3 sequence (DNA): TGCGCCAGCAGCCCCCGGGTGCCGGACAGTAACAATGAGCAGTTCTTC. It codes for CASSPRVPDSNNEQFF.